This T cell receptor beta chain derives from a study of blood T cells in healthy people across ages. Then a second PCR, running about 6 to 11 cycles, was carried out with a sample-barcoded 5' primer and a J-beta primer mix. TCRdb independently ran MiXCR on the 5' RACE reads; one entry per CDR3 protein. The table has around 990,000 distinct CDR3 sequences, approximately 25% seen once; the top ten hold approximately 0.75%. This clonotype was observed a handful of times. The CDR3 is 15 amino acids. The germline gives CDR1 MGHRA, CDR2 YSYEKL. In addition, the sample was reused for a study of T cells of mothers and their children.

The sequenced sample was blood. This receptor was identified in a girl between 2 and 10 years old in good health. The chain has TRBV4-1 and TRBJ2-5; D gene ambiguous. With the DNA end fitting TRBJ2-1 better, the J assignment may be wrong. The CDR3 reads CASSQDYNRHNEQFF. CDR3 sequence (DNA): TGCGCCAGCAGCCAAGACTACAACCGTCACAATGAGCAGTTCTTC.